Listed below are T cell receptor beta chains from one sample, sequenced in a study of OX40 agonist ivuxolimab in advanced cancers. TCRdb's copy holds only in-frame clones and misses some; the assay was immunoSEQ multiplex PCR. The sample shows about 40,000 clones, 88% of them seen only once. The sequencing used CD4+ or CD8+ T cells sorted from blood, collected in a trial of the OX40 agonist ivuxolimab. The receptors were sampled from an adult with an advanced solid tumor such as melanoma, head and neck, liver or kidney cancer. Both conserved end residues are part of each CDR3. D genes are given only for firm matches. Clone size, where shown, is once, few, many, or a class for clones that have expanded.

clone size,V gene,D gene,J gene,CDR3 DNA,CDR3 protein
NA,TRBV28,NA,TRBJ2-7,TGTGCCAGCAGCCCGGGCTACGAGCAGTACTTC,CASSPGYEQYF
NA,TRBV11-2,NA,TRBJ2-7,TGTGCCAGCAGCCTCTCCGGGACCCCCAGGGAGCAGTACTTC,CASSLSGTPREQYF
NA,TRBV5-6,NA,TRBJ2-7,TGTGCCAGCAGCTTTTGGGGTAGCGAGCAGTACTTC,CASSFWGSEQYF
NA,TRBV6-1,TRBD1,TRBJ1-1,TGTGCCAGCGGGGACAGGGGTTGGACTGAAGCTTTCTTT,CASGDRGWTEAFF
NA,TRBV30,NA,TRBJ2-3,TGTGCCTGGAGTGTAGGGTCAGCAGCCGCCAGCACAGATACGCAGTATTTT,CAWSVGSAAASTDTQYF
NA,TRBV11-2,TRBD2,TRBJ2-7,TGTGCCAGCAGCTTAGAATCACTAGCGGGAGGGCAACCAAGGGAGGAGCAGTACTTC,CASSLESLAGGQPREEQYF
NA,TRBV28,NA,TRBJ2-2,TGTGCCAGCAGGGGGCCCTTCGCCACCGGGGAGCTGTTTTTT,CASRGPFATGELFF
NA,TRBV27,NA,TRBJ1-1,TGTGCCAGCAGTTATCAGGAGGGTGGCACTGAAGCTTTCTTT,CASSYQEGGTEAFF
once,TRBV7-6,TRBD1,TRBJ2-7,TGTGCCAGCAGCTTAACAGGGGACTACGAGCAGTACTTC,CASSLTGDYEQYF
NA,TRBV7-9,NA,TRBJ2-7,TGTGCCAGCAGCTTAGTTGGAGGGTACGCCTACGAGCAGTACTTC,CASSLVGGYAYEQYF
NA,TRBV6-5,TRBD1,TRBJ2-2,TGTGCCAGCAGGCCGGGACAGGGGGACACCGGGGAGCTGTTTTTT,CASRPGQGDTGELFF
NA,TRBV19,NA,TRBJ2-5,TGTGCCAGTAGTATCAGGACCCGAGGGGAGACCCAGTACTTC,CASSIRTRGETQYF
NA,TRBV28,NA,TRBJ2-5,TGTGCCAGCAGCCCCCCGAGGGAGTTGAGGGAGACCCAGTACTTC,CASSPPRELRETQYF
NA,TRBV10-3,NA,TRBJ2-1,TGTGCCATCAGTGAGTCGACTAGTCGGTTTGTCACTGAGCAGTTCTTC,CAISESTSRFVTEQFF
NA,TRBV11-2,TRBD2,TRBJ2-3,TGTGCCAGCAGCCCACCGGGGGGGGCGGTTAGCACAGATACGCAGTATTTT,CASSPPGGAVSTDTQYF
NA,TRBV15,TRBD1,TRBJ1-5,TGTGCCACCAGCACGACAGACAGGGGGCTTACTCAGCCCCAGCATTTT,CATSTTDRGLTQPQHF
few,TRBV10-1,NA,TRBJ1-3,TGCGCCAGCAGTGTGACCTCGGACGGGGGAAACACCATATATTTT,CASSVTSDGGNTIYF
once,TRBV7-3,NA,TRBJ2-3,TGTGCCAGCAGCTTAAGGGAAGATGGGACAGATACGCAGTATTTT,CASSLREDGTDTQYF